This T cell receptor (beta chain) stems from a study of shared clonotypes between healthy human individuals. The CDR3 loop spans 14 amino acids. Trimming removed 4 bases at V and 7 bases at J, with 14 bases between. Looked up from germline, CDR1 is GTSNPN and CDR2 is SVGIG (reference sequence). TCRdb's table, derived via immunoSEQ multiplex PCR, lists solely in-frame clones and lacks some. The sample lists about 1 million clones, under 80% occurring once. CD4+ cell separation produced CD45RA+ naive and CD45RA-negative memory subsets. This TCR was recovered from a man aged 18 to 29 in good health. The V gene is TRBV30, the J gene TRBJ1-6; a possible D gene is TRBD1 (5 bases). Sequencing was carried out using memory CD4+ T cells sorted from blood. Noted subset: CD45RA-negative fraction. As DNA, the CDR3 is TGTGCCTGGACCAAGGGGATAGGAAATTCACCCCTCCACTTT. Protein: CAWTKGIGNSPLHF. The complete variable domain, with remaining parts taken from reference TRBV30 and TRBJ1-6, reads SQTIHQWPATLVQPVGSPLSLECTVEGTSNPNLYWYRQAAGRGLQLLFYSVGIGQISSEVPQNLSASRPQDRQFILSSKKLLLSDSGFYLCAWTKGIGNSPLHFGNGTRLTVT.